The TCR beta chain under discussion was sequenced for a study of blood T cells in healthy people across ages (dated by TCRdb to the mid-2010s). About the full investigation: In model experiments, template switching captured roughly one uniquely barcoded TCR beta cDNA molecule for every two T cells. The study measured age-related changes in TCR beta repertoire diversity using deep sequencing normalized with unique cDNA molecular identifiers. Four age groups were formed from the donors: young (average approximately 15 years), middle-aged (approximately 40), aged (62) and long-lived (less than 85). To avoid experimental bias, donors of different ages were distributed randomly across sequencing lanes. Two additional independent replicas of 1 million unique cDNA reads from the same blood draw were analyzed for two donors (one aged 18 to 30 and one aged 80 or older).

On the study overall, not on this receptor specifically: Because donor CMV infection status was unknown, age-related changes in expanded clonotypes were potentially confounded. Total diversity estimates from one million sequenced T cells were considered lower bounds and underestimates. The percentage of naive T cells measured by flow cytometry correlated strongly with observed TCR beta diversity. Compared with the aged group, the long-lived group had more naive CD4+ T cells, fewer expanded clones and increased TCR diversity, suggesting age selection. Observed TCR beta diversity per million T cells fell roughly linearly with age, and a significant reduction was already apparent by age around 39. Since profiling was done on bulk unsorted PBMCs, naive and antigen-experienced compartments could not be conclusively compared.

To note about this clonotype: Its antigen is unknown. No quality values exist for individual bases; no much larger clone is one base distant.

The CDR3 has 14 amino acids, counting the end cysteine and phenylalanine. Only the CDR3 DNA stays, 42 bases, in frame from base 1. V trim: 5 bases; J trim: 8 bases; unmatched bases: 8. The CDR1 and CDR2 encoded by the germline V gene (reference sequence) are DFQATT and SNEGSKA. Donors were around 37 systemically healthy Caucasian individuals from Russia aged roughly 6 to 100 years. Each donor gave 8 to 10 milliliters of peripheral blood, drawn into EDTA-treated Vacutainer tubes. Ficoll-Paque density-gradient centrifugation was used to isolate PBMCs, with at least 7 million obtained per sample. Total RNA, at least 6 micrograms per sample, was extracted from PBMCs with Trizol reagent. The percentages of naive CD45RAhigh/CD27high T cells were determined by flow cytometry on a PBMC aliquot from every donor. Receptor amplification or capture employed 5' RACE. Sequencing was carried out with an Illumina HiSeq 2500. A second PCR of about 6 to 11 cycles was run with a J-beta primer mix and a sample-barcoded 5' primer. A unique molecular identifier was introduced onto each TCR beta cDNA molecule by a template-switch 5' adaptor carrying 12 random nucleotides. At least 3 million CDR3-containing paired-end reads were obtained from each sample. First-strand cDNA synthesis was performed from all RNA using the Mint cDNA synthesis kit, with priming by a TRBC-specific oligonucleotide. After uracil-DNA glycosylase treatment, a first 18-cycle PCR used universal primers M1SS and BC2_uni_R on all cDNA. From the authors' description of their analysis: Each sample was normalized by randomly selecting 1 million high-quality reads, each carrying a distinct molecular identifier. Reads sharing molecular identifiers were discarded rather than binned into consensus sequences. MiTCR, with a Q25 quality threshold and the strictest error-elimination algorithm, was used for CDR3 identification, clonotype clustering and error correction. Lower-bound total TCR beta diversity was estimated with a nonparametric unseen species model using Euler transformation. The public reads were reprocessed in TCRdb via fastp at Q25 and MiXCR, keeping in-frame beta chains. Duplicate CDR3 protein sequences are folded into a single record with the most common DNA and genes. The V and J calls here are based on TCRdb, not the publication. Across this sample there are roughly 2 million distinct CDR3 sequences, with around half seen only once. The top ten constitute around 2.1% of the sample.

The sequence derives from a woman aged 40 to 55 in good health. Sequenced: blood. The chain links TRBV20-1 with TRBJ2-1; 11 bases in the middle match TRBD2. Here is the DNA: TGCAGTGCTCCCTTAGCGGGGGGGCCCGATGAGCAGTTCTTC. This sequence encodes CSAPLAGGPDEQFF.